The 23 T cell receptor beta chains below all came from one sample that was sequenced in a study of identical twins. One entry per CDR3 protein, called by TCRdb with MiXCR from the 5' RACE reads. The sample yields 550,000 to 700,000 distinct CDR3 sequences, more than 9% seen once. In addition, the sample was reused for a study of yellow fever vaccine responses in identical twins.

Sequencing used PBMCs. The receptors come from a woman younger than 35 in good health.

This clonotype was picked up a small number of times. This chain links TRBV29-1 with TRBJ2-3, with 7 positions matching TRBD2. Germline V gene sequence: CDR1 SQVTM, CDR2 ANQGSEA. The CDR3 sequence is 18 residues long. The trim removed 4 bases at V and 2 bases at J, leaving 18 bases unmatched. The CDR3 region has the DNA TGCAGCGTTGTTGGGGTTTTCGGTGGGGGGGTGATCACAGATACGCAGTATTTT. As protein: CSVVGVFGGGVITDTQYF.

Ten or more counts support this clonotype. The V and J genes are TRBV25-1 and TRBJ2-5; D is uncertain. Germline-derived CDR1 and CDR2 are MGHDK and SYGVNS. Trimming removed 8 bases from V and 5 bases from J, with 6 bases in between. The CDR3 consists of 10 residues. CDR3 in DNA: TGTGCCAGCCTGGGTGAGACCCAGTACTTC. It is translated as CASLGETQYF.

V usage is TRBV6-5 and J usage is TRBJ2-7, with D perhaps TRBD1 (6 bases). Trimming left V 8 bases short and J 7 bases short, with 15 bases between. Per germline, CDR1 MNHEY and CDR2 SVGAGI. CDR3 length: 12 residues. Here the CDR3 DNA reads TGTGCCAGCTCTCAGGGGATGAGGGAGCAGTACTTC. Translation gives CASSQGMREQYF.

In DNA, the CDR3 is TGTGCCAGCAGCCAAGGGGCAGCGGGAGGACTTTCGGGCGAGCAGTACTTC. This encodes CASSQGAAGGLSGEQYF. The chain uses TRBV4-2 and TRBJ2-7, with 9 bases matching TRBD2. This CDR3 is 17 amino acids long. Trimming at V came to 1 base and at J to 6 bases, leaving 13 bases not matched to a gene. The germline V gene encodes CDR1 LGHNA and CDR2 YNFKEQ.

This clonotype was detected ten times or more. The gene calls are TRBV5-6 and TRBJ1-5, with a tentative D call TRBD1 (5 bases). The CDR3 spans 16 residues. Trimming stripped 3 bases from V and 5 bases from J, with 18 bases between. Looked up from germline, CDR1 is SGHDT and CDR2 is YYEEEE. The CDR3 protein is CASSSISGMGHQPQHF. The CDR3 bases are TGTGCCAGCAGCTCTATATCCGGGATGGGGCATCAGCCCCAGCATTTT.

This clonotype occurred a few times. V usage is TRBV20-1 and J usage is TRBJ2-1; 8 bases fit TRBD2. The length of the CDR3 is 15 residues. The germline V gene encodes CDR1 DFQATT and CDR2 SNEGSKA (reference sequence). The trim removed 5 bases at V and 6 bases at J, leaving 12 bases unmatched. The CDR3 region has the DNA TGCAGTGCTCCCCCAGCGGGAGTAAATCTCAATGAGCAGTTCTTC. This sequence encodes CSAPPAGVNLNEQFF.

This sequence joins TRBV4-3 and TRBJ2-3; D possibly corresponds to TRBD2 (5 bases). Trimming took 4 bases from V and 2 from J, leaving 13 bases between them. CDR1 and CDR2 (germline): LGHNA, YSLEER. The CDR3 totals 15 residues. CDR3: CASSPERRPTDTQYF. The DNA of the CDR3 is TGCGCCAGCAGCCCAGAGCGGAGGCCCACAGATACGCAGTATTTT.

The DNA for the CDR3 is TGTGCCAGCAGTTACTCCTGGACAGGGAACAATGAGCAGTTCTTC. This translates into CASSYSWTGNNEQFF. The rearrangement links TRBV6-5 to TRBJ2-1; TRBD1 aligns across 8 bases. CDR3 size: 15 residues. Germline trimming cut 0 bases from V and 5 bases from J; bases unmatched to any gene: 3. The germline CDR1 and CDR2 sequences are MNHEY and SVGAGI.

This clonotype was observed a handful of times. V gene TRBV24-1 combines with J gene TRBJ2-7; weak D call: TRBD1 (5 bases). Germline CDR1 is KGHDR and CDR2 is SFDVKD. CDR3 size: 15 residues. Deletions cut 0 bases from V and 1 base from J, with 9 bases between. CDR3 sequence reads: CATSDLPRQSYEQYF. The CDR3 region has the DNA TGTGCCACCAGTGATTTGCCCCGACAGTCCTACGAGCAGTACTTC.

At least ten counts were recorded for this clonotype. The chain recombines TRBV20-1 with TRBJ2-4; possible D gene TRBD1, 6 bases. With 3 bases removed from V and 4 bases from J, the gap between germline ends came to 10 bases. CDR1 is DFQATT, CDR2 SNEGSKA, per germline (reference sequence). The CDR3 contains 13 residues. The CDR3 loop reads CSARGQQKNIQYF. Written as DNA, the CDR3 is TGCAGTGCTAGGGGACAACAAAAAAACATTCAGTACTTC.

CDR3: CASSWGLAVTYNEQFF. In nucleotides, the CDR3 is TGTGCCAGCAGCTGGGGACTAGCGGTAACCTACAATGAGCAGTTCTTC. This chain links TRBV5-5 with TRBJ2-1; 11 positions agree with TRBD2. There are 16 residues in the CDR3. The ends lost 3 bases at V and 2 bases at J; junction bases unmatched: 4. Germline assignment: CDR1 SGHKS and CDR2 YYEKEE (reference sequence).

This clonotype was counted ten times or more. J is TRBJ1-1 and V is TRBV30; no firm D call. The CDR3 covers 11 residues. The germline gives CDR1 GTSNPN, CDR2 SVGIG (reference sequence). Trimming took off 4 bases at V and 3 bases at J, with 6 bases between the two ends. The CDR3 nucleotides are TGTGCCTGGATGGGGTACACTGAAGCTTTCTTT. Residues: CAWMGYTEAFF.

CDR3 bases: TGTGCCAGCAGCTTAGCCCTGGGGGGGCTGAACACCGGGGAGCTGTTTTTT. Translation gives CASSLALGGLNTGELFF. The chain has TRBV11-3 and TRBJ2-2; possibly TRBD2 for D (7 bases). The germline V gene encodes CDR1 SGHNT and CDR2 YENEEA. There are 17 residues in the CDR3. V lost 1 base and J 1 base, leaving 13 bases between the germline ends.

The chain recombines TRBV12-3 or TRBV12-4 with TRBJ2-3; TRBD2 is a possible D gene (6 bases). Trimming took off 4 bases at V and 0 bases at J, with 14 bases between the two ends. The CDR3 sequence is 16 residues long. CDR3 protein: CASSSSSGRSTDTQYF. In DNA, the CDR3 is TGTGCCAGCAGTTCCTCATCCGGGAGAAGCACAGATACGCAGTATTTT.

A few counts support this clonotype. This chain connects TRBV6-1 to TRBJ2-7, with D tentatively TRBD1 (6 bases). Between the trimmed V and J ends, which lost 6 bases and 0 bases, there was a span of 12 bases. Germline values: CDR1 MNHNS, CDR2 SASEGT. The CDR3 totals 14 residues. The CDR3 DNA reads TGTGCCAGCAGACACAGGGTGAGCTCCTACGAGCAGTACTTC. The encoded protein is CASRHRVSSYEQYF.

This clonotype was observed at least ten times. The rearrangement joins TRBV24-1 to TRBJ1-5; D gene uncertain. The CDR3 runs to 13 residues. Trimming pared 3 bases from V and 0 bases from J, leaving 2 bases between. Germline V lookup: CDR1 KGHDR, CDR2 SFDVKD. The CDR3 spells CATSDHSNQPQHF. The CDR3 DNA is TGTGCCACCAGTGATCATAGCAATCAGCCCCAGCATTTT.

This clonotype was seen a few times. CDR3 in DNA: TGTGCCAGTGATGCAGGGGGAAACACCATATATTTT. Protein: CASDAGGNTIYF. This rearrangement joins TRBV12-3 or TRBV12-4 to TRBJ1-3; the D gene is possibly TRBD1 (5 bases). This CDR3 has 12 residues. Trimming removed 9 bases at V and 4 bases at J, with 10 bases between.

A few counts support this clonotype. The chain carries TRBV5-1 and TRBJ2-4; D is possibly TRBD2 (7 bases). The length of the CDR3 is 13 residues. CDR1 and CDR2 (germline): SGHRS, YFSETQ. Deletions cut 0 bases from V and 9 bases from J, with 10 bases between. The chain's CDR3 is CASSLDREGIQYF. CDR3 bases: TGCGCCAGCAGCTTGGACAGGGAGGGCATTCAGTACTTC.

This clonotype was counted many times. The J gene is TRBJ2-1, the V gene TRBV24-1; D unresolved. V shed 5 bases and J shed 7 bases, with 5 bases lying between them. This CDR3 has 11 residues. Germline values: CDR1 KGHDR, CDR2 SFDVKD. CDR3 residues: CATSVGNEQFF. CDR3 nucleotides: TGTGCCACCAGTGTCGGTAATGAGCAGTTCTTC.

This clonotype was recorded at least ten times. This sequence joins TRBV6-2 or TRBV6-3 and TRBJ2-7; the D gene is possibly TRBD1 (6 bases). V was cut by 4 bases and J by 2 bases, with 21 bases left in between. The CDR3 consists of 17 residues. CDR1 and CDR2 from the germline V gene are MNHEY and SVGEGT. The CDR3, as DNA: TGTGCCAGCAGTTTCAAGGGAAAGACAGGACCCCCCTACGAGCAGTACTTC. It yields the protein CASSFKGKTGPPYEQYF.

This clonotype came up many times. This chain links TRBV29-1 with TRBJ2-7; 7 nucleotides line up with TRBD1. The V gene end was trimmed by 7 bases and the J gene end by 3 bases; junction bases not matched to a gene: 9. Germline assignment: CDR1 SQVTM and CDR2 ANQGSEA. The CDR3 totals 13 residues. The CDR3 coding sequence is TGCAGCGCCACAAACAGGGGAAACTACGAGCAGTACTTC. Protein product: CSATNRGNYEQYF.

The genes are TRBV4-2 and TRBJ2-2, with D possibly being TRBD2 (6 bases). The germline V gene has CDR1 LGHNA and CDR2 YNFKEQ. The CDR3 runs 17 residues. Trimming removed 4 bases from V and 1 base from J, with 16 bases in between. DNA for the CDR3: TGTGCCAGCAGCCGATCCGTAGCGGAGCGGAACACCGGGGAGCTGTTTTTT. Residues: CASSRSVAERNTGELFF.

This clonotype was counted only a few times. The V gene is TRBV4-2, the J gene TRBJ2-3, with D perhaps TRBD1 (7 bases). The CDR3 is made up of 16 amino acids. Trimming took off 4 bases at V and 4 bases at J, with 18 bases between the two ends. Germline V gene lookup returns CDR1 LGHNA and CDR2 YNFKEQ. CDR3 nucleotides: TGTGCCAGCAGCCTCGGGGGTGGGCAGGGGGCAGATACGCAGTATTTT. Translating gives CASSLGGGQGADTQYF.